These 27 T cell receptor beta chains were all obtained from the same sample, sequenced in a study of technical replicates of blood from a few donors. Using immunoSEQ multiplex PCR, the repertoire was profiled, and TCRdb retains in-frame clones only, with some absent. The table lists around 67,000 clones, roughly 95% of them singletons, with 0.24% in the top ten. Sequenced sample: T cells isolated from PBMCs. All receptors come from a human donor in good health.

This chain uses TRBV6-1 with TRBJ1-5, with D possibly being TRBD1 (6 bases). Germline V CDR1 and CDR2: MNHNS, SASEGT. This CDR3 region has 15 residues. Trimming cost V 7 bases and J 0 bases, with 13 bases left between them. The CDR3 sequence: CASTPDRNSNQPQHF. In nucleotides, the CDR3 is TGTGCCAGCACCCCCGACAGGAATAGCAATCAGCCCCAGCATTTT.

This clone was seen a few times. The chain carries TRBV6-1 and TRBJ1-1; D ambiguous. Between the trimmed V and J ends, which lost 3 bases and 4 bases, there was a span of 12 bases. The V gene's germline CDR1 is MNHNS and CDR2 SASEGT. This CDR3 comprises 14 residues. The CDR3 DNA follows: TGTGCCAGCAGTGAGACCGGGCGGGCCACTGAAGCTTTCTTT. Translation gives CASSETGRATEAFF.

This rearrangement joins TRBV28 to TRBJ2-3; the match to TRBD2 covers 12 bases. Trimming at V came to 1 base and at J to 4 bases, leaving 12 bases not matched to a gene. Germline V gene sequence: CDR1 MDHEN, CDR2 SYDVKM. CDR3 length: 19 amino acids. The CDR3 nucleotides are TGTGCCAGCAGTTTATATCTAGCGGGAGGGCCAGGTGTGGCAGATACGCAGTATTTT. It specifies CASSLYLAGGPGVADTQYF.

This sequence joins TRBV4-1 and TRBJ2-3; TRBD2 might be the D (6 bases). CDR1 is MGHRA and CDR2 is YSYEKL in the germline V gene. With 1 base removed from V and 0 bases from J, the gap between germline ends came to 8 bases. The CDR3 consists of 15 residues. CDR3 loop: CASSQAGTSTDTQYF. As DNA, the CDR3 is TGCGCCAGCAGCCAAGCCGGGACTAGCACAGATACGCAGTATTTT.

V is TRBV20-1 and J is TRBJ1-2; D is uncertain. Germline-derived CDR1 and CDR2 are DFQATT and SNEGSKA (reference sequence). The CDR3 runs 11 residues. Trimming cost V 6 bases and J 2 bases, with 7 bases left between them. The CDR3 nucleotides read TGCAGTGCCACTACCAACTATGGCTACACCTTC. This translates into CSATTNYGYTF.

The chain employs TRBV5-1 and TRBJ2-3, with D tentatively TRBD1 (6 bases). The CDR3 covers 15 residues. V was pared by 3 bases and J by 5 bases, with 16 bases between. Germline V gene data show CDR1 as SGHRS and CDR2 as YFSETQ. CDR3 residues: CASSYVTGLEDTQYF. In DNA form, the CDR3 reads TGCGCCAGCAGCTACGTAACAGGGTTGGAAGATACGCAGTATTTT.

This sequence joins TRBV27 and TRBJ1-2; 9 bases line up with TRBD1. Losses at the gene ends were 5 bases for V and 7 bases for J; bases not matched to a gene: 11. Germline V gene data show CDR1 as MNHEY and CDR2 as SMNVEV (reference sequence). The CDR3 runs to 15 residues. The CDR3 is CASSPRDRVVGGYTF. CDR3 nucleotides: TGTGCCAGCAGTCCCCGGGACAGGGTAGTTGGTGGCTACACCTTC.

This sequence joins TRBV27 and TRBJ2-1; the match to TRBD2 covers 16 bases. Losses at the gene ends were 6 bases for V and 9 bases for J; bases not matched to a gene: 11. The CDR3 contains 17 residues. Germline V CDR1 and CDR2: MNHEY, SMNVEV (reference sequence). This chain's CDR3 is CASSSQGLAGGPGEQFF. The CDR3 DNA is TGTGCCAGCAGCTCCCAGGGACTAGCGGGGGGGCCCGGTGAGCAGTTCTTC.

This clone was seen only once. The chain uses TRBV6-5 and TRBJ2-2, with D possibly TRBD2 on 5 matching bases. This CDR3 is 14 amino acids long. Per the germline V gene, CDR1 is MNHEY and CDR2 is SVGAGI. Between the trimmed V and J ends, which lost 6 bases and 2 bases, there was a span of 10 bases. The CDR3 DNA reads TGTGCCAGCAGGCCCGGACTTAACACCGGGGAGCTGTTTTTT. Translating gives CASRPGLNTGELFF.

The CDR3 sequence: CASRPGGVVHEQYF. The DNA for the CDR3 is TGTGCCAGCAGGCCAGGAGGGGTCGTCCACGAGCAGTACTTC. The rearrangement uses TRBV6-6 and TRBJ2-7, with D possibly being TRBD2 (6 bases). V lost 6 bases and J lost 5, with 17 bases in between. Per germline, CDR1 MNHNY and CDR2 SVGAGI (reference sequence). This CDR3 spans 14 amino acids.

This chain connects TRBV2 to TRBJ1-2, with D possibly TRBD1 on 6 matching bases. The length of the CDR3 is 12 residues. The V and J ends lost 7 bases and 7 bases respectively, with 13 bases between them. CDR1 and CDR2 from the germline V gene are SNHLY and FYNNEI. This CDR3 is CASTTRGGGYTF. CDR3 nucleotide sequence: TGTGCCAGCACTACTAGAGGGGGTGGCTACACCTTC. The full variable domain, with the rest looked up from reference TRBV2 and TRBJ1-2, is EPEVTQTPSHQVTQMGQEVILRCVPISNHLYFYWYRQILGQKVEFLVSFYNNEISEKSEIFDDQFSVERPDGSNFTLKIRSTKLEDSAMYFCASTTRGGGYTFGSGTRLTVV.

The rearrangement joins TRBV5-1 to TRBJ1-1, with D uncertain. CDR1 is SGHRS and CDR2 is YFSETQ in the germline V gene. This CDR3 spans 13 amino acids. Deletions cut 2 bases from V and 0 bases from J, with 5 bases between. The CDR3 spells CASSLQLNTEAFF. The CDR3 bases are TGCGCCAGCAGCTTACAGCTGAACACTGAAGCTTTCTTT.

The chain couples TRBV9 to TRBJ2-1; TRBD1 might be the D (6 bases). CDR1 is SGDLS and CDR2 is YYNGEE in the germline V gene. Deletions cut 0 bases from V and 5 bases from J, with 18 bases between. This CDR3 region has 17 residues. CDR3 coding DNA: TGTGCCAGCAGCGTAGGGGGGCTCCCATTAACTAACAATGAGCAGTTCTTC. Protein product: CASSVGGLPLTNNEQFF.

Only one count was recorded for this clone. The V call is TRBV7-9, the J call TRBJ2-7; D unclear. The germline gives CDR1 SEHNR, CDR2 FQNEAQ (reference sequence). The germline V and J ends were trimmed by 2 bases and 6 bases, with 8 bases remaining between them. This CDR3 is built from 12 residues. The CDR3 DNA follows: TGTGCCAGCAGCTTATTCGCGAGCGAGCAGTACTTC. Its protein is CASSLFASEQYF.

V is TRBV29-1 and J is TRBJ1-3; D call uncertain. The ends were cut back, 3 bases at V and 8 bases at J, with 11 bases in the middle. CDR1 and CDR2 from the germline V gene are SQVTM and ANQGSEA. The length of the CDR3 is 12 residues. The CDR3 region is CSVEYSSDTIYF. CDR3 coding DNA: TGCAGCGTTGAGTATTCGTCTGACACCATATATTTT.

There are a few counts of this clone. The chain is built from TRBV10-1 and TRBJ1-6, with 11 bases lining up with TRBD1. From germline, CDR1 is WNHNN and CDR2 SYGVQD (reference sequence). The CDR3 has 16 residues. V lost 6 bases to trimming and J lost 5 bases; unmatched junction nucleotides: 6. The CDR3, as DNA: TGCGCCAGCAGCGACGGGACAGGGGGGGATAATTCACCCCTCCACTTT. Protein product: CASSDGTGGDNSPLHF.

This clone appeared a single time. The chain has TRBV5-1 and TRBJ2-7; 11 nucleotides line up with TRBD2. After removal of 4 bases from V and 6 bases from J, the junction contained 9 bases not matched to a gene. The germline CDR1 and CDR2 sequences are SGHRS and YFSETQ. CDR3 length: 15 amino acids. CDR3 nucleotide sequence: TGCGCCAGCAGCCCGTGGACTAGCGGGCCAGCCGAGCAGTACTTC. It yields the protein CASSPWTSGPAEQYF.

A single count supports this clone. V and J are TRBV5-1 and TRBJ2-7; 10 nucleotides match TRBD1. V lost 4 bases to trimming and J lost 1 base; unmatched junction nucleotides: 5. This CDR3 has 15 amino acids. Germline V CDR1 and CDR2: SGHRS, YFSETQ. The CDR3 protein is CASSIGQGGSYEQYF. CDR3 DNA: TGCGCCAGCAGCATAGGACAGGGGGGATCCTACGAGCAGTACTTC.

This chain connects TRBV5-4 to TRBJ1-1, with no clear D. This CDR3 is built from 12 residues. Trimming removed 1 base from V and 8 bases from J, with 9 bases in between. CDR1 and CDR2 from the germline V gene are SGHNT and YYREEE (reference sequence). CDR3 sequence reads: CASSLLRAEAFF. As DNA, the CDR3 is TGTGCCAGCAGCTTGCTGCGTGCGGAAGCTTTCTTT. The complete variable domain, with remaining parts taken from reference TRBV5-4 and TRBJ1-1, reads ETGVTQSPTHLIKTRGQQVTLRCSSQSGHNTVSWYQQALGQGPQFIFQYYREEENGRGNFPPRFSGLQFPNYSSELNVNALELDDSALYLCASSLLRAEAFFGQGTRLTVV.

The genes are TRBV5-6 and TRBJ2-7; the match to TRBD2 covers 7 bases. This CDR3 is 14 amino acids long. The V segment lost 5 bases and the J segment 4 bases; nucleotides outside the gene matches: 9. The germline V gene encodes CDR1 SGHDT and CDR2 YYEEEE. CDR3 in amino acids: CASRIWGGTYEQYF. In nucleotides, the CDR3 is TGTGCCAGCAGAATCTGGGGGGGAACTTACGAGCAGTACTTC.

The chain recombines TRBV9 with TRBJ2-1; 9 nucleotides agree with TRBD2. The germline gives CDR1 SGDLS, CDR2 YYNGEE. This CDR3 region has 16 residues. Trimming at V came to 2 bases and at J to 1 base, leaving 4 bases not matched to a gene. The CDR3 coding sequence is TGTGCCAGCAGCGTCAGCGGGGGGAAATCCTACAATGAGCAGTTCTTC. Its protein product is CASSVSGGKSYNEQFF.

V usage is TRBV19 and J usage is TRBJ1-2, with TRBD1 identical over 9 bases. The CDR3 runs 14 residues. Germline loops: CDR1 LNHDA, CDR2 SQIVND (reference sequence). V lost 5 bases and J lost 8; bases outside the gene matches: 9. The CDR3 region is CASSEGQGLSGYTF. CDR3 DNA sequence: TGTGCCAGTAGTGAGGGACAGGGTCTAAGCGGCTACACCTTC.

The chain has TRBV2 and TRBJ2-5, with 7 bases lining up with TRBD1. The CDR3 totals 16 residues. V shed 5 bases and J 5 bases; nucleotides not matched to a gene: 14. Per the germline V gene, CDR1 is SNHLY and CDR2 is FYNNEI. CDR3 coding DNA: TGTGCCAGCAGTTCCGCAGGACAGGCCCTCAAGGAGACCCAGTACTTC. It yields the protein CASSSAGQALKETQYF. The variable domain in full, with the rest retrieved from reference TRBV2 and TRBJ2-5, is EPEVTQTPSHQVTQMGQEVILRCVPISNHLYFYWYRQILGQKVEFLVSFYNNEISEKSEIFDDQFSVERPDGSNFTLKIRSTKLEDSAMYFCASSSAGQALKETQYFGPGTRLLVL.

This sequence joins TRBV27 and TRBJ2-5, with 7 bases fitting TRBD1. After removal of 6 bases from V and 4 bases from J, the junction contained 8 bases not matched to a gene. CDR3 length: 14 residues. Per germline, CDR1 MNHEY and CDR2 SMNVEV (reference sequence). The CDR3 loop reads CASSLKTGSETQYF. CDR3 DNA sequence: TGTGCCAGCAGCCTCAAGACAGGGTCAGAGACCCAGTACTTC.

CDR3 in DNA: TGTGCCAGCAGCTTATCCTACCAAGAGACCCAGTACTTC. It encodes CASSLSYQETQYF. This sequence joins TRBV11-2 and TRBJ2-5; no firm D call. CDR1 and CDR2 (germline): SGHAT, FQNNGV. The CDR3 is made up of 13 amino acids. Trimming stripped 2 bases from V and 0 bases from J, with 4 bases between.

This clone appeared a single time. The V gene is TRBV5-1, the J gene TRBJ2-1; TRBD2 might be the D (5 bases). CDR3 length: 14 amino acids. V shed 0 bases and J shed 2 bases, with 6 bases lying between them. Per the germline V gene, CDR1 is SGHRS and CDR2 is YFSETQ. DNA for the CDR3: TGCGCCAGCAGCTTGGGGGAGCCCTACAATGAGCAGTTCTTC. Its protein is CASSLGEPYNEQFF.

The CDR3 DNA reads TGTGCCAGCAGACGGACAGCCGCGAACACCGGGGAGCTGTTTTTT. Its translation: CASRRTAANTGELFF. This chain connects TRBV6-5 to TRBJ2-2, with a weak D call TRBD1 (6 bases). This CDR3 contains 15 residues. The V gene lost 6 bases and the J gene lost 0 bases, with 11 bases spanning the gap. The V gene's germline CDR1 is MNHEY and CDR2 SVGAGI.